Sequencing of this TCR beta chain was carried out in a study of cytotoxic CD8 clonotypes in ibrutinib-treated CLL. Trimming took 8 bases from V and 4 from J; bases not matched to a gene: 5. The CDR3 length is 13 residues. Germline loops: CDR1 SGHTA, CDR2 FQGTGA. Produced via immunoSEQ multiplex PCR; TCRdb's table is partial and in-frame only. The table lists tens of thousands of clones, around 68% of them singletons. This sample comprised PBMCs, obtained after 12 months of ibrutinib treatment. The J gene is TRBJ2-3, the V gene TRBV7-3; TRBD2 aligns across 8 bases. The sequence came from a human donor with chronic lymphocytic leukemia. This chain's CDR3 is CASGRGVADTQYF. In DNA, the CDR3 is TGTGCCAGCGGGCGGGGGGTGGCAGATACGCAGTATTTT. The full variable domain, with the rest looked up from reference TRBV7-3 and TRBJ2-3, is GAGVSQTPSNKVTEKGKYVELRCDPISGHTALYWYRQSLGQGPEFLIYFQGTGAADDSGLPNDRFFAVRPEGSVSTLKIQRTERGDSAVYLCASGRGVADTQYFGPGTRLTVL.